This T cell receptor beta chain came from a study of CD8+CD57+ T cells in acquired aplastic anemia. Study information: The study obtained an average of around 3.4 ug of DNA from sorted CD4+ and CD8+ cells.

Ten or more counts support this clonotype. Its cognate antigen is unknown. Those patients picked for sequencing had displayed CD8+CD57+ cell expansion on flow cytometry. Everyone among the patients had severe acquired aplastic anemia. The study's findings and limits: The CD8+ Simpson's diversity of patients and controls was not significantly different. Patients and controls had in common 25 to 30 CD8+ CDR3 sequences.

Genomic DNA, serving as template, underwent TCR beta VDJ and CDR3 profiling. Using its own MiXCR run on the reads, TCRdb lists one record per CDR3 protein. Among about 160,000 distinct CDR3 sequences listed, more than 45% were seen once. The CDR3 spans 13 residues. V dropped 5 bases and J dropped 2 bases, with 9 bases sitting between them. Germline assignment: CDR1 MNHNS and CDR2 SASEGT. The sequenced material came from sorted CD4+, CD8+, or CD8+CD57+ T cells (not recorded which) from PBMCs. J is TRBJ1-2 and V is TRBV6-1, with D unresolved. This sequence originates from a human donor with aplastic anemia. CDR3 region: CASSPGTNYGYTF. In DNA, the CDR3 is TGTGCCAGCAGTCCAGGAACCAACTATGGCTACACCTTC.